This T cell receptor beta chain was obtained from a study of blood T cell repertoires in COVID-19. Study as a whole: The study drew acute and convalescent COVID-19 samples from the United States, Italy and Spain.

About this clone itself: The sample holds other DNA sequences that translate to the same CDR3.

As originally analysed: For nucleated cells, counts were estimated from reference gene primer amplification. Clones were read by immunoSEQ multiplex PCR, and TCRdb kept only the in-frame ones, dropping some. V, J and clone size were drawn from that table, and D and trimming were deduced from the DNA. The sample yields 200,000 or so clones, 86% seen once. Those enrolled, adults aged roughly 18 to 89 years, came from about two dozen US areas. Clinical history reported by participants formed the basis on which cohorts were assigned. Germline V CDR1 and CDR2: MNHNS, SASEGT. V was clipped by 2 bases and J by 7 bases, with 11 bases between them. The CDR3 consists of 13 residues.

The chain uses TRBV6-1 and TRBJ1-2, with D perhaps TRBD1 (5 bases). Sequenced material: PBMCs or T cells enriched from blood (not recorded which). This receptor was obtained from a woman between 35 and 50 years old with acute COVID-19. The CDR3 region has the DNA TGTGCCAGCAGTGAATCCCAGGGCGGTGGCTACACCTTC. Its protein is CASSESQGGGYTF.